A single sample gave rise to the 6 T cell receptor beta chains below, sequenced in a study of cytomegalovirus exposure and HLA in healthy donors (dated 2017 in TCRdb). Library construction relied on the immunoSEQ multiplex PCR assay. For the multiplex PCR, a mixture combining 60 forward primers for TCR Vbeta segments and 13 reverse primers for TCR Jbeta segments was used. TCRdb mirrors the immuneACCESS table, restricted to in-frame sequences. Some clones are absent from its copies; in checked studies, under half trace to an unresolved V gene, and the reason for the others is unknown. This sample's table lists tens of thousands of clones. The ten most abundant clones make up around 4.2% of the sample. Source material: PBMCs. The receptor set was obtained from a middle-aged woman in good health and CMV-seropositive.

The chain uses TRBV6-5 and TRBJ2-7, with 7 bases fitting TRBD1. The J segment lost 3 bases and the V segment lost 2 bases, leaving 7 bases of the junction unmatched. The CDR3 runs to 15 residues. Germline loops: CDR1 MNHEY, CDR2 SVGAGI. CDR3 region: CASSYRRQGFYEQYF. As DNA, the CDR3 is TGTGCCAGCAGTTACCGTCGACAGGGATTCTACGAGCAGTACTTC.

The chain is built from TRBV28 and TRBJ1-1, with D perhaps TRBD1 (6 bases). This CDR3 contains 14 residues. Germline CDR1 MDHEN, CDR2 SYDVKM. V was clipped by 2 bases and J by 11 bases, with 18 bases between them. The CDR3 region is CASSLGGDGWGAFF. The CDR3, as DNA: TGTGCCAGCAGTTTAGGGGGCGACGGATGGGGTGCTTTCTTT.

J is TRBJ2-1 and V is TRBV7-9, with 9 positions matching TRBD2. Germline V gene data show CDR1 as SEHNR and CDR2 as FQNEAQ (reference sequence). The CDR3 runs to 17 residues. The junction had 10 bases not matched to a gene; V was cut back by 6 bases and J by 1 base. This chain's CDR3 is CASSWPATSGSYNEQFF. Here the CDR3 DNA reads TGTGCCAGCAGTTGGCCCGCGACTAGCGGATCCTACAATGAGCAGTTCTTC.

The chain couples TRBV7-9 to TRBJ1-4; TRBD1 might be the D (5 bases). The length of the CDR3 is 15 residues. Trimming cost V 4 bases and J 1 base, with 10 bases left between them. Germline V CDR1 and CDR2: SEHNR, FQNEAQ (reference sequence). CDR3 sequence reads: CASSYPRVTNEKLFF. CDR3 coding DNA: TGTGCCAGCAGCTACCCCAGGGTAACTAATGAAAAACTGTTTTTT.

The V gene is TRBV9, the J gene TRBJ1-1; TRBD1 agrees at 7 bases. J was trimmed by 1 base and V by 0 bases; bases with no gene match: 3. Germline loops: CDR1 SGDLS, CDR2 YYNGEE. CDR3 length equals 15 residues. The CDR3 protein is CASSVEGAPNTEAFF. CDR3 coding DNA: TGTGCCAGCAGCGTAGAGGGGGCTCCGAACACTGAAGCTTTCTTT.

The chain has TRBV14 and TRBJ2-7; D might be TRBD1 (5 bases). The V gene's germline CDR1 is SGHDN and CDR2 FVKESK. CDR3 length: 15 amino acids. Trimming removed 1 base at V and 3 bases at J, with 13 bases between. CDR3 sequence (DNA): TGTGCCAGCAGCCAAGTTCTAGGAAGGGGCTACGAGCAGTACTTC. Its translation: CASSQVLGRGYEQYF.